A single sample is the source of the 20 T cell receptor beta chains below, sequenced in a study of blood T cell repertoires in COVID-19. This table comes from immunoSEQ multiplex PCR, and its TCRdb copy is limited to in-frame clones, with some not included. The data hold tens of thousands of clones, with around nine tenths observed a single time. Sequencing was carried out using peripheral blood. All receptors come from a man in his 60s with active or convalescent COVID-19.

The V call is TRBV24-1, the J call TRBJ2-5, with 11 bases lining up with TRBD2. CDR3 length: 17 residues. With V trimmed by 0 bases and J by 5 bases, 7 bases remained unmatched. CDR1 is KGHDR and CDR2 is SFDVKD in the germline V gene. This CDR3 reads CATSDLTSGRGRETQYF. The CDR3 DNA sequence: TGTGCCACCAGTGATTTGACTAGCGGGAGAGGGAGGGAGACCCAGTACTTC.

The V and J genes are TRBV14 and TRBJ1-2; D is perhaps TRBD1 (6 bases). CDR3 size: 15 residues. Germline assignment: CDR1 SGHDN and CDR2 FVKESK. The V end was cut by 3 bases, the J end by 4 bases, with 15 bases between. CDR3 sequence (DNA): TGTGCCAGCAGCCATGACACAGGGAGATCCTATGGCTACACCTTC. It is translated as CASSHDTGRSYGYTF.

The V gene is TRBV3-1 (or the pseudogene TRBV3-2), the J gene TRBJ2-7; a possible D gene is TRBD1 (5 bases). The CDR3 runs to 13 residues. Germline CDR1 and CDR2: LGHDT and YNNKEL (reference sequence). Trimming left V 4 bases short and J 6 bases short, with 13 bases between. The CDR3 bases are TGTGCCAGCAGCCCTCAACCAGGGCCCGAGCAGTACTTC. It specifies CASSPQPGPEQYF.

J is TRBJ1-6 and V is TRBV7-9; 9 bases are shared with TRBD1. The CDR3 loop spans 15 amino acids. Trimming removed 4 bases from V and 9 bases from J; junction bases left unmatched: 7. Per the germline V gene, CDR1 is SEHNR and CDR2 is FQNEAQ (reference sequence). As DNA, the CDR3 is TGTGCCAGCAGCTCCGGGACAGGGAGAATTTCACCCCTCCACTTT. Amino acids: CASSSGTGRISPLHF.

The rearrangement links TRBV7-9 to TRBJ2-3, with D perhaps matching TRBD2 (5 bases). Germline-derived CDR1 and CDR2 are SEHNR and FQNEAQ (reference sequence). This CDR3 has 12 residues. Trimming removed 7 bases from V and 8 bases from J, with 13 bases in between. The CDR3 loop reads CASINRRGTQYF. The CDR3 DNA sequence: TGTGCCAGCATCAACAGACGGGGTACGCAGTATTTT.

This chain links TRBV18 with TRBJ1-1; tentatively, D is TRBD1 (6 bases). CDR1 KGHSH and CDR2 LQKENI come from the germline V gene. The CDR3 contains 17 residues. V dropped 4 bases and J dropped 4 bases, with 22 bases sitting between them. CDR3 nucleotide sequence: TGTGCCAGCTCACACCCCGGGCAGGGGAGGGTTACCACTGAAGCTTTCTTT. Encoded protein: CASSHPGQGRVTTEAFF.

The gene calls are TRBV5-1 and TRBJ1-2, with 7 bases that match TRBD1. The V segment lost 4 bases and the J segment 6 bases; nucleotides outside the gene matches: 6. CDR3 size: 13 residues. The germline V gene encodes CDR1 SGHRS and CDR2 YFSETQ. CDR3 sequence (DNA): TGCGCCAGCAGCCGAGGGGGCTTACATGGCTACACCTTC. Its protein is CASSRGGLHGYTF. The whole variable domain, filled in from reference TRBV5-1 and TRBJ1-2, reads KAGVTQTPRYLIKTRGQQVTLSCSPISGHRSVSWYQQTPGQGLQFLFEYFSETQRNKGNFPGRFSGRQFSNSRSEMNVSTLELGDSALYLCASSRGGLHGYTFGSGTRLTVV.

The chain employs TRBV7-8 and TRBJ1-2, with 7 bases lining up with TRBD1. V shed 1 base, J shed 4 bases, and the junction held 6 bases outside the gene matches. CDR1 is SGHVS and CDR2 is FQNEAQ in the germline V gene. The CDR3 is 15 residues long. In DNA, the CDR3 is TGTGCCAGCAGCTTAGTTCCACAGGGGTCCTATGGCTACACCTTC. Protein product: CASSLVPQGSYGYTF.

The chain uses TRBV6-5 and TRBJ2-1; 12 nucleotides match TRBD2. Germline CDR1 MNHEY, CDR2 SVGAGI. Trimming cost V 2 bases and J 7 bases; bases outside gene matches: 3. There are 15 residues in the CDR3. The CDR3 bases are TGTGCCAGCAGTTACGCTAGCGGGGGGGTAAATGAGCAGTTCTTC. It specifies CASSYASGGVNEQFF.

This clone was observed once. The chain joins TRBV28 to TRBJ1-5; D is ambiguous. This CDR3 contains 13 residues. V was cut by 10 bases and J by 3 bases, with 13 bases left in between. The germline V gene encodes CDR1 MDHEN and CDR2 SYDVKM. CDR3 coding DNA: TGTGCCAACGGCGGGCAGAACAATCAGCCCCAGCATTTT. Translation: CANGGQNNQPQHF.

This sequence joins TRBV27 and TRBJ1-4; maybe TRBD1 (6 bases). V lost 1 base to trimming and J lost 8 bases, with 14 bases between them. The CDR3 is 15 residues long. Germline-derived CDR1 and CDR2 are MNHEY and SMNVEV (reference sequence). Here the CDR3 reads CASSLFSGVGEKLFF. The CDR3 DNA reads as TGTGCCAGCAGTTTATTTTCAGGGGTTGGAGAAAAACTGTTTTTT.

The sample holds a few counts of this clone. This chain connects TRBV28 to TRBJ1-5, with 7 bases identical to TRBD1. Losses at the gene ends were 6 bases for V and 4 bases for J; bases not matched to a gene: 12. The CDR3 runs 16 residues. CDR1 and CDR2 (germline): MDHEN, SYDVKM. Written as DNA, the CDR3 is TGTGCCAGCAGCCGACCGGGACAGAGGATTAATCAGCCCCAGCATTTT. Translated, it gives CASSRPGQRINQPQHF.

The chain is built from TRBV9 and TRBJ2-1; 11 bases are a match to TRBD2. This CDR3 is built from 17 residues. J was trimmed by 8 bases and V by 0 bases; bases with no gene match: 10. Germline CDR1 reads SGDLS; CDR2 reads YYNGEE. In DNA form, the CDR3 reads TGTGCCAGCAGCGTAGGACTAGCGGGATCAGGTAGGGATGAGCAGTTCTTC. Protein: CASSVGLAGSGRDEQFF.

The V call is TRBV7-8, the J call TRBJ1-1, with D perhaps TRBD1 (5 bases). The CDR3 is 12 amino acids. Trimming removed 1 base from V and 10 bases from J, with 10 bases in between. Germline CDR1 reads SGHVS; CDR2 reads FQNEAQ. The DNA for the CDR3 is TGTGCCAGCAGCTTAGGCAGGGAGGTAGCTTTCTTT. As protein: CASSLGREVAFF.

The chain employs TRBV6-2 or TRBV6-3 and TRBJ2-7; 9 bases match TRBD1. The length of the CDR3 is 17 residues. The ends lost 0 bases at V and 5 bases at J; junction bases unmatched: 11. Germline values: CDR1 MNHEY, CDR2 SVGEGT. CDR3 nucleotide sequence: TGTGCCAGCAGTTACTCCGAGGGGGACAGGGTCCTCGACGAGCAGTACTTC. Residues: CASSYSEGDRVLDEQYF.

This clone was observed a single time. The chain combines TRBV20-1 with TRBJ2-7, with D unclear. The CDR3 consists of 11 residues. CDR1 DFQATT and CDR2 SNEGSKA come from the germline V gene (reference sequence). The V gene lost 4 bases and the J gene lost 4 bases, with 8 bases spanning the gap. The DNA of the CDR3 is TGCAGTGCTACACCCAGTTACGAGCAGTACTTC. Protein product: CSATPSYEQYF.

The chain combines TRBV10-3 with TRBJ1-2; 8 nucleotides agree with TRBD1. The CDR3 loop spans 14 amino acids. Germline V lookup: CDR1 ENHRY, CDR2 SYGVKD. With V trimmed by 3 bases and J by 3 bases, 3 bases remained unmatched. CDR3 nucleotides: TGTGCCATCAGTGAAACAGGGGGGTACTATGGCTACACCTTC. Amino acid sequence: CAISETGGYYGYTF.

This chain connects TRBV30 to TRBJ1-1; D remains ambiguous. The CDR3 covers 10 residues. Germline CDR1 is GTSNPN and CDR2 is SVGIG (reference sequence). CDR3 residues: CGSVNTEAFF. DNA for the CDR3: TGTGGGTCGGTGAACACTGAAGCTTTCTTT.

The chain employs TRBV18 and TRBJ2-1; D is undetermined. CDR1 and CDR2 from the germline V gene are KGHSH and LQKENI. The germline V and J ends were trimmed by 0 bases and 13 bases, with 22 bases remaining between them. The CDR3 sequence is 16 residues long. CDR3 nucleotide sequence: TGTGCCAGCTCACCACCGCCAGGCTCCACCAAATTTTCTCAGTTCTTC. Translated: CASSPPPGSTKFSQFF.

The chain recombines TRBV4-1 with TRBJ2-6; D perhaps matches TRBD1 (6 bases). This CDR3 contains 17 residues. Per germline, CDR1 MGHRA and CDR2 YSYEKL. V dropped 3 bases and J dropped 2 bases, with 14 bases sitting between them. CDR3 sequence reads: CASSQVPSGAGANVLTF. The CDR3 bases are TGCGCCAGCAGCCAGGTGCCTTCAGGGGCTGGGGCCAACGTCCTGACTTTC.